Presented here are 17 T cell receptor beta chains from one specimen sequenced in a study of OX40 agonist ivuxolimab in advanced cancers. Produced via immunoSEQ multiplex PCR; TCRdb's table is partial and in-frame only. The table records some 110,000 clones, around nine tenths of them present only once. The sequenced sample was CD4+ or CD8+ T cells sorted from blood, obtained in a trial of the OX40 agonist ivuxolimab. These receptor sequences come from an adult with an advanced solid tumor such as melanoma, head and neck, liver or kidney cancer.

The chain uses TRBV28 and TRBJ1-5; weak D call: TRBD1 (5 bases). Trimming shortened V by 1 base and J by 2 bases, and 12 bases separated the two germline ends. The CDR3 extends over 16 amino acids. Germline loops: CDR1 MDHEN, CDR2 SYDVKM. CDR3 DNA: TGTGCCAGCAGTTTATACTCAGGGCATCGCAATCAGCCCCAGCATTTT. Amino acids: CASSLYSGHRNQPQHF.

This sequence joins TRBV7-9 and TRBJ2-1; D gene uncertain. This CDR3 is built from 12 residues. Trimming cost V 5 bases and J 6 bases, with 8 bases left between them. Germline V gene sequence: CDR1 SEHNR, CDR2 FQNEAQ (reference sequence). CDR3 sequence: CASSPGLNEQFF. CDR3 in DNA: TGTGCCAGCAGCCCCGGGCTCAATGAGCAGTTCTTC.

CDR3 bases: TGCGCCAGCAGCCAAGAATCAAGACAGAACACCGGGGAGCTGTTTTTT. Its translation: CASSQESRQNTGELFF. The chain carries TRBV4-3 and TRBJ2-2; no definite D call. Germline V CDR1 and CDR2: LGHNA, YSLEER. The length of the CDR3 is 16 residues. Trimming removed 0 bases at V and 1 base at J, with 9 bases between.

This chain links TRBV4-3 with TRBJ1-2, with D maybe TRBD1 (6 bases). V dropped 7 bases and J dropped 4 bases, with 16 bases sitting between them. The CDR3 has 14 amino acids. The germline V gene has CDR1 LGHNA and CDR2 YSLEER. The CDR3 is CASNRALSPYGYTF. The CDR3, as DNA: TGCGCCAGCAACAGGGCCCTATCCCCCTATGGCTACACCTTC.

The chain employs TRBV6-6 and TRBJ2-2; 10 bases fit TRBD1. This CDR3 is built from 13 residues. V shed 5 bases and J 6 bases; nucleotides not matched to a gene: 0. Germline assignment: CDR1 MNHNY and CDR2 SVGAGI (reference sequence). CDR3 sequence: CASSGQGAGELFF. As DNA, the CDR3 is TGTGCCAGCAGTGGACAGGGGGCCGGGGAGCTGTTTTTT.

This clone appeared once. CDR3 residues: CASSRTGESNQPQHF. CDR3 nucleotide sequence: TGTGCCAGCAGCAGGACAGGGGAAAGCAATCAGCCCCAGCATTTT. This sequence joins TRBV2 and TRBJ1-5; 9 bases are shared with TRBD1. J gave up 1 base and V 6 bases, and 4 bases lay outside the gene matches. The germline gives CDR1 SNHLY, CDR2 FYNNEI. This CDR3 region has 15 residues.

The genes are TRBV29-1 and TRBJ1-4; D possibly corresponds to TRBD1 (5 bases). Germline assignment: CDR1 SQVTM and CDR2 ANQGSEA. This CDR3 is built from 12 residues. Trimming took off 5 bases at V and 7 bases at J, with 11 bases between the two ends. CDR3 DNA sequence: TGCAGCGTTCGGGGCGGTGGTGAAAAACTGTTTTTT. It is translated as CSVRGGGEKLFF.

This rearrangement joins TRBV2 to TRBJ1-2; D not resolved. CDR1 is SNHLY, CDR2 FYNNEI, per germline. V lost 8 bases to trimming and J lost 1 base, with 8 bases between them. The CDR3 has 12 amino acids. In DNA form, the CDR3 reads TGTGCCAGCTCCCCGGATAACTATGGCTACACCTTC. Protein: CASSPDNYGYTF.

In DNA form, the CDR3 reads TGTGCCAGCAGCACTCGGACTAGCGATACGCAGTATTTT. Its protein product is CASSTRTSDTQYF. The rearrangement links TRBV7-3 to TRBJ2-3, with TRBD2 matching over 8 bases. The J segment lost 6 bases and the V segment lost 5 bases, leaving 4 bases of the junction unmatched. The CDR3 extends over 13 amino acids. Germline lookup yields CDR1 SGHTA and CDR2 FQGTGA.

V is TRBV9 and J is TRBJ1-2; D call uncertain. The CDR3 loop spans 13 amino acids. CDR1 SGDLS and CDR2 YYNGEE come from the germline V gene. The V and J ends lost 0 bases and 3 bases respectively, with 6 bases between them. The CDR3 nucleotides are TGTGCCAGCAGCGTAGATAGCCACTATGGCTACACCTTC. It translates to CASSVDSHYGYTF.

The chain recombines TRBV4-1 with TRBJ1-6; 9 nucleotides agree with TRBD1. Germline trimming cut 0 bases from V and 0 bases from J; bases unmatched to any gene: 12. The CDR3 is 21 residues long. The V gene's germline CDR1 is MGHRA and CDR2 YSYEKL. DNA of the CDR3: TGCGCCAGCAGCCAAGATGGTCGGACAGGGGAACATAGCTCCTATAATTCACCCCTCCACTTT. Translated, it gives CASSQDGRTGEHSSYNSPLHF.

The V and J genes are TRBV10-2 and TRBJ1-1, with D possibly TRBD1 on 5 matching bases. V lost 0 bases to trimming and J lost 4 bases, with 9 bases between them. CDR1 is WSHSY and CDR2 is SAAADI in the germline V gene. This CDR3 has 14 amino acids. In DNA form, the CDR3 reads TGCGCCAGCAGTGAGTCGGGGGTCGGCACTGAAGCTTTCTTT. The encoded protein is CASSESGVGTEAFF.

The rearrangement uses TRBV6-5 and TRBJ2-3, with D possibly TRBD2 on 5 matching bases. V shed 0 bases and J shed 5 bases, with 6 bases lying between them. The CDR3 sequence is 13 residues long. The germline V gene encodes CDR1 MNHEY and CDR2 SVGAGI. This chain's CDR3 is CASSYSRVDTQYF. The CDR3 nucleotides are TGTGCCAGCAGTTACTCGAGGGTAGATACGCAGTATTTT.

The rearrangement joins TRBV28 to TRBJ2-3, with D possibly being TRBD1 or TRBD2 (6 bases each). The CDR3 is 14 amino acids. V was clipped by 2 bases and J by 7 bases, with 13 bases between them. Germline values: CDR1 MDHEN, CDR2 SYDVKM. CDR3 bases: TGTGCCAGCAGTTTAAGGGGGGCTGGGAATACGCAGTATTTT. This gives the protein CASSLRGAGNTQYF.

This rearrangement joins TRBV10-3 to TRBJ1-1, with 11 positions matching TRBD1. There are 15 residues in the CDR3. Trimming took 7 bases from V and 5 from J; bases not matched to a gene: 9. Germline CDR1 is ENHRY and CDR2 is SYGVKD. CDR3 DNA sequence: TGTGCCATCAACGAGGGACAGGGGGGAGGGACTGAAGCTTTCTTT. Translation gives CAINEGQGGGTEAFF.

The V call is TRBV7-9, the J call TRBJ2-5; D gene ambiguous. The J call may be wrong; the DNA end is better matched by TRBJ2-7. The CDR3 runs 14 residues. CDR1 is SEHNR, CDR2 FQNEAQ, per germline (reference sequence). The chain's CDR3 is CASSFYSRVYEQYF. The DNA for the CDR3 is TGTGCCAGCAGCTTTTACAGCCGGGTCTACGAGCAGTACTTC.

The chain is built from TRBV5-5 and TRBJ2-5, with a weak D call TRBD1 (5 bases). Trimming removed 5 bases at V and 1 base at J, with 12 bases between. The germline V gene has CDR1 SGHKS and CDR2 YYEKEE (reference sequence). This CDR3 comprises 14 residues. CDR3 bases: TGTGCCAGCAGATCGACAGTCCTCCAAGAGACCCAGTACTTC. Its translation: CASRSTVLQETQYF.